This T cell receptor beta chain was sequenced in a study of T cells in Graves' hyperthyroidism and ophthalmopathy. Many counts were recorded for this clonotype. The TCR beta CDR3 regions underwent amplification using RNA transcripts as the source. The HTBI set primed first-round TCR CDR3 RT-PCR. TCRdb reanalysed the multiplex PCR reads using MiXCR and keeps one entry per CDR3 protein. In the table there are around 440,000 distinct CDR3 sequences, 15% to 18% of which are singletons. V was trimmed by 5 bases and J by 5 bases, leaving 13 bases between them. This CDR3 is 14 amino acids long. Germline-derived CDR1 and CDR2 are SGHAT and FQNNGV.

This TCR was sampled from a woman aged 18 to 35 with Graves' hyperthyroidism. The chain is built from TRBV11-2 and TRBJ2-4; no definite D call. The sample comprised blood. CDR3 amino acids: CASSRRPDENIQYF. CDR3 coding DNA: TGTGCCAGCAGCCGCCGTCCCGACGAAAACATTCAGTACTTC.